These 27 T cell receptor beta chains came from one sample sequenced in a study of control samples from healthy donors and cancer patients. Profiling relied on immunoSEQ multiplex PCR, and the TCRdb table lists in-frame clones only, not all of them. The table lists some 200,000 clones, 85% to 95% of them singletons. The sample was blood. The receptor source for this set is a man aged 18 to 30 in good health.

V usage is TRBV29-1 and J usage is TRBJ1-2, with TRBD1 matching 9 bases. CDR1 and CDR2 (germline): SQVTM, ANQGSEA. The V segment lost 7 bases and the J segment 6 bases; nucleotides outside the gene matches: 9. The CDR3 covers 13 residues. Here the CDR3 DNA reads TGCAGCGCTCCGTCGGGACAGGGAAATGGCTACACCTTC. Translated, it gives CSAPSGQGNGYTF. Variable domain in full (rest from reference TRBV29-1 and TRBJ1-2): SAVISQKPSRDICQRGTSLTIQCQVDSQVTMMFWYRQQPGQSLTLIATANQGSEATYESGFVIDKFPISRPNLTFSTLTVSNMSPEDSSIYLCSAPSGQGNGYTFGSGTRLTVV.

This chain joins TRBV5-1 and TRBJ2-7; perhaps D is TRBD1 or TRBD2 (5 bases each). The CDR3 runs to 16 residues. Per germline, CDR1 SGHRS and CDR2 YFSETQ. Trimming took off 1 base at V and 3 bases at J, with 17 bases between the two ends. CDR3 loop: CASSLRWGSGNYEQYF. CDR3 nucleotides: TGCGCCAGCAGCTTGCGTTGGGGGTCCGGCAACTACGAGCAGTACTTC.

The chain is built from TRBV27 and TRBJ1-4, with 7 bases that match TRBD1. The CDR3 is made up of 16 amino acids. J lost 3 bases, V lost 2 bases, and 6 bases had no gene match. The V gene's germline CDR1 is MNHEY and CDR2 SMNVEV (reference sequence). The CDR3 DNA reads as TGTGCCAGCAGTTTAAGGCCCCAGGGGGCTAATGAAAAACTGTTTTTT. Amino acid sequence: CASSLRPQGANEKLFF.

The V call is TRBV5-3, the J call TRBJ2-2, with TRBD1 matching over 7 bases. TRBV5-3 is noted as an ORF with a role that remains uncertain. The V and J ends lost 4 bases and 6 bases, in that order; junction bases with no gene match: 9. This CDR3 has 15 amino acids. CDR3 loop: CARSPARQGPGELFF. The CDR3 bases are TGTGCCAGAAGCCCCGCGAGACAGGGACCCGGGGAGCTGTTTTTT.

J is TRBJ2-1 and V is TRBV7-3; D may be TRBD1 (5 bases). V lost 2 bases to trimming and J lost 10 bases, with 15 bases between them. This CDR3 has 14 residues. Germline assignment: CDR1 SGHTA and CDR2 FQGTGA. In nucleotides, the CDR3 is TGTGCCAGCAGCTTACTAGGCTGGCAGGGAGAGCAGTTCTTC. Amino acid sequence: CASSLLGWQGEQFF.

The chain uses TRBV4-2 and TRBJ2-1, with 8 bases fitting TRBD1. The CDR3 consists of 14 residues. Germline lookup yields CDR1 LGHNA and CDR2 YNFKEQ. Trimming took 4 bases from V and 4 from J; bases not matched to a gene: 3. CDR3 coding DNA: TGTGCCAGCAGCCCCGGACAGGGTTACAATGAGCAGTTCTTC. This codes for CASSPGQGYNEQFF.

DNA for the CDR3: TGTGCCAGCGCCAACTCAGGGGACACCTACAATGAGCAGTTCTTC. Encoded protein: CASANSGDTYNEQFF. This sequence joins TRBV6-5 and TRBJ2-1, with D tentatively TRBD1 (6 bases). V shed 8 bases and J shed 2 bases, with 16 bases lying between them. The CDR3 covers 15 residues. Germline CDR1 MNHEY, CDR2 SVGAGI.

The V call is TRBV3-1 (or the pseudogene TRBV3-2), the J call TRBJ2-5; no definite D call. CDR1 and CDR2 from the germline V gene are LGHDT and YNNKEL (reference sequence). This CDR3 spans 15 amino acids. V was pared by 1 base and J by 4 bases, with 13 bases between. The CDR3 coding sequence is TGTGCCAGCAGCCAAGTTATGGAGCTGGGAGAGACCCAGTACTTC. Translation gives CASSQVMELGETQYF.

V usage is TRBV18 and J usage is TRBJ2-1; 12 nucleotides line up with TRBD2. The CDR3 loop spans 15 amino acids. Trimming took 3 bases from V and 6 from J; bases not matched to a gene: 3. The germline gives CDR1 KGHSH, CDR2 LQKENI. CDR3 residues: CASSPRLAGANEQFF. The DNA for the CDR3 is TGTGCCAGCTCACCTCGACTAGCGGGGGCCAATGAGCAGTTCTTC.

The genes are TRBV5-1 and TRBJ2-3; 11 positions agree with TRBD2. Losses at the gene ends were 0 bases for V and 2 bases for J; bases not matched to a gene: 2. The CDR3 runs to 16 residues. Germline CDR1 reads SGHRS; CDR2 reads YFSETQ. The CDR3 region is CASSLVAGGSTDTQYF. The CDR3 DNA sequence: TGCGCCAGCAGCTTGGTAGCGGGGGGGTCCACAGATACGCAGTATTTT.

The J gene is TRBJ2-3, the V gene TRBV7-8; TRBD2 aligns across 9 bases. This CDR3 region has 12 residues. The trim removed 5 bases at V and 13 bases at J, leaving 7 bases unmatched. The germline V gene has CDR1 SGHVS and CDR2 FQNEAQ. The CDR3 reads CASSQSGTSKYF. In DNA, the CDR3 is TGTGCCAGCAGCCAGTCCGGGACTAGCAAGTATTTT.

CDR3 protein: CASSLGGSYNEQFF. The CDR3 DNA follows: TGTGCCAGCAGCCTAGGGGGATCCTACAATGAGCAGTTCTTC. V and J are TRBV7-2 and TRBJ2-1; D possibly corresponds to TRBD1 (6 bases). Trimming took 5 bases from V and 1 from J, leaving 9 bases between them. The CDR3 is 14 residues long. The germline V gene has CDR1 SGHTA and CDR2 FQGNSA.

The chain has TRBV3-1 (or the pseudogene TRBV3-2) and TRBJ2-1; a possible D gene is TRBD2 (7 bases). Per the germline V gene, CDR1 is LGHDT and CDR2 is YNNKEL (reference sequence). The CDR3 totals 15 residues. Trimming took off 4 bases at V and 7 bases at J, with 17 bases between the two ends. The CDR3 is CASSLMGGARNEQFF. Here the CDR3 DNA reads TGTGCCAGCAGCCTAATGGGGGGGGCGCGAAATGAGCAGTTCTTC.

This clone was counted between two and nine times. This chain joins TRBV19 and TRBJ1-5; D is unresolved. V was trimmed by 6 bases and J by 4 bases, leaving 13 bases between them. In germline, CDR1 is LNHDA, CDR2 SQIVND (reference sequence). The CDR3 spans 14 residues. CDR3 nucleotides: TGTGCCAGTAGATCCCGCAAGTTTAATCAGCCCCAGCATTTT. As protein: CASRSRKFNQPQHF.

V gene TRBV5-1 combines with J gene TRBJ2-3; a possible D gene is TRBD2 (5 bases). Germline lookup yields CDR1 SGHRS and CDR2 YFSETQ. V lost 6 bases, J lost 8 bases, and 13 bases lay in between. This CDR3 comprises 12 residues. The CDR3 region is CASNMNEGTQYF. CDR3 bases: TGCGCCAGCAACATGAACGAGGGTACGCAGTATTTT. Looking up the rest from reference TRBV5-1 and TRBJ2-3 gives the full variable domain: KAGVTQTPRYLIKTRGQQVTLSCSPISGHRSVSWYQQTPGQGLQFLFEYFSETQRNKGNFPGRFSGRQFSNSRSEMNVSTLELGDSALYLCASNMNEGTQYFGPGTRLTVL.

This clone was seen a handful of times. This CDR3 is also generated by other DNA sequences in the sample. This chain uses TRBV24-1 with TRBJ2-1; TRBD2 aligns across 7 bases. The CDR3 is 15 residues long. In germline, CDR1 is KGHDR, CDR2 SFDVKD. With 2 bases clipped from V and 5 bases from J, the junction kept 5 bases outside the gene matches. The CDR3 region is CATSDSGGGNNEQFF. Here the CDR3 DNA reads TGTGCCACCAGTGATTCTGGGGGGGGGAACAATGAGCAGTTCTTC.

This chain joins TRBV7-9 and TRBJ1-1; D uncertain. Germline V gene data show CDR1 as SEHNR and CDR2 as FQNEAQ (reference sequence). The CDR3 sequence is 12 residues long. V was pared by 9 bases and J by 2 bases, with 10 bases between. The CDR3 sequence is CASTQHNTEAFF. The CDR3 DNA reads as TGTGCCAGTACGCAGCACAACACTGAAGCTTTCTTT.

The CDR3 DNA sequence: TGTGCCAGCATTCCCTCCGGGACAGGGAGGGGTCCAGAAAAACTGTTTTTT. Encoded protein: CASIPSGTGRGPEKLFF. The gene calls are TRBV25-1 and TRBJ1-4; 9 bases fit TRBD1. Germline CDR1 reads MGHDK; CDR2 reads SYGVNS. The CDR3 runs 17 residues. The trim removed 7 bases at V and 8 bases at J, leaving 17 bases unmatched.

Only one count was recorded for this clone. The chain joins TRBV7-9 to TRBJ1-2, with D maybe TRBD1 (6 bases). V was shortened by 7 bases and J by 8 bases, with 14 bases between the two germline ends. Germline lookup yields CDR1 SEHNR and CDR2 FQNEAQ (reference sequence). This CDR3 contains 12 residues. CDR3 DNA sequence: TGTGCCAGCATCCAGGGGATCTACGGCTACACCTTC. Amino acids: CASIQGIYGYTF.

The chain is built from TRBV27 and TRBJ2-7, with D hard to call. V was pared by 5 bases and J by 3 bases, with 14 bases between. This CDR3 has 14 amino acids. Germline V gives CDR1 MNHEY, CDR2 SMNVEV (reference sequence). The CDR3 sequence is CASSPGAWGYEQYF. The CDR3 DNA is TGTGCCAGCAGTCCCGGCGCTTGGGGCTACGAGCAGTACTTC.

CDR3 sequence (DNA): TGTGCCAGCAGCCCGACAGGGACTCCCCAAGAGACCCAGTACTTC. Translating it yields CASSPTGTPQETQYF. The rearrangement links TRBV21-1 to TRBJ2-5; no check of the table's D call, TRBD1, against the DNA was made. TRBV21-1 is a documented pseudogene. This CDR3 has 15 residues.

A single count supports this clone. The rearrangement joins TRBV6-5 to TRBJ1-6, with 7 bases aligning to TRBD1. Per germline, CDR1 MNHEY and CDR2 SVGAGI. V lost 4 bases and J lost 6; bases outside the gene matches: 6. The CDR3 is 15 residues long. The chain's CDR3 is CASSFEGASNSPLHF. DNA for the CDR3: TGTGCCAGCAGTTTTGAGGGGGCTTCTAATTCACCCCTCCACTTT.

The gene calls are TRBV7-9 and TRBJ2-2; D perhaps matches TRBD2 (6 bases). V lost 6 bases, J lost 5 bases, and 10 bases lay in between. The V gene's germline CDR1 is SEHNR and CDR2 FQNEAQ (reference sequence). The length of the CDR3 is 13 residues. The CDR3 is CASSPSVTGELFF. The CDR3 DNA reads as TGTGCCAGCAGTCCTAGCGTTACCGGGGAGCTGTTTTTT.

The chain joins TRBV6-5 to TRBJ2-1, with D perhaps TRBD1 or TRBD2 (5 bases each). CDR3 length: 16 amino acids. Germline CDR1 MNHEY, CDR2 SVGAGI. V was trimmed by 2 bases and J by 0 bases, leaving 11 bases between them. CDR3 sequence: CASSYIPGPSYNEQFF. The CDR3, as DNA: TGTGCCAGCAGTTACATTCCGGGGCCCTCCTACAATGAGCAGTTCTTC.

The genes are TRBV19 and TRBJ1-3; 9 positions agree with TRBD1. The CDR3 consists of 14 residues. From germline, CDR1 is LNHDA and CDR2 SQIVND (reference sequence). The J segment lost 3 bases and the V segment lost 6 bases, leaving 3 bases of the junction unmatched. CDR3 sequence: CASRYRGLGNTIYF. The CDR3, as DNA: TGTGCCAGTAGATACAGGGGGCTTGGAAACACCATATATTTT.

This chain connects TRBV2 to TRBJ1-1; D not certain. The length of the CDR3 is 14 residues. In germline, CDR1 is SNHLY, CDR2 FYNNEI. The germline V and J ends were trimmed by 6 bases and 3 bases, with 14 bases remaining between them. The DNA for the CDR3 is TGTGCCAGCAGCACTCCGGGAGCCTACACTGAAGCTTTCTTT. As protein: CASSTPGAYTEAFF. Full variable domain (remainder filled in from reference TRBV2 and TRBJ1-1): EPEVTQTPSHQVTQMGQEVILRCVPISNHLYFYWYRQILGQKVEFLVSFYNNEISEKSEIFDDQFSVERPDGSNFTLKIRSTKLEDSAMYFCASSTPGAYTEAFFGQGTRLTVV.

The chain couples TRBV6-6 to TRBJ1-2; D is possibly TRBD1 (6 bases). The CDR3 covers 14 residues. The V end lost 2 bases, the J end lost 6 bases, and 13 bases lay between the germline ends. Germline CDR1 and CDR2: MNHNY and SVGAGI (reference sequence). CDR3 sequence (DNA): TGTGCCAGCAGTTACCGAGGGGCAGGGGATGGCTACACCTTC. Its translation is CASSYRGAGDGYTF.